One sample yielded the 7 T cell receptor beta chains listed below, sequenced in a study of beta chain features in type 1 diabetes. Antigen specificity for these receptors is unknown. Study-level findings and limits: Significant though moderate, a shortening of TCRB CDR3s appeared in all four CD4+ subsets of Type 1 diabetes patients.

Isolated RNA was reverse transcribed in full, so expressed TCRB transcripts were sequenced. Libraries were prepared by immunoSEQ multiplex PCR; TCRdb keeps only in-frame clonotypes and omits some of them. The sample consists of a few hundred thousand clones, roughly 16% of them appearing once. The sequenced material came from naive CD4+ T cells from blood. These receptors were obtained from a man younger than 45 with type 1 diabetes.

This sequence joins TRBV25-1 and TRBJ2-5, with 9 bases lining up with TRBD1. The length of the CDR3 is 17 residues. V trimming: 8 bases; J trimming: 6 bases; junction bases outside the gene matches: 19. Germline V gene data show CDR1 as MGHDK and CDR2 as SYGVNS. CDR3 sequence reads: CASDSSGRTGVRKTQYF. The DNA for the CDR3 is TGTGCCAGCGACTCCAGTGGGCGGACAGGGGTGAGGAAGACCCAGTACTTC. The variable domain in full, completed from reference TRBV25-1 and TRBJ2-5, reads EADIYQTPRYLVIGTGKKITLECSQTMGHDKMYWYQQDPGMELHLIHYSYGVNSTEKGDLSSESTVSRIRTEHFPLTLESARPSHTSQYLCASDSSGRTGVRKTQYFGPGTRLLVL.

The rearrangement links TRBV7-2 to TRBJ2-7, with TRBD1 as a possible D gene (5 bases). CDR3 length: 15 amino acids. Germline V gene lookup returns CDR1 SGHTA and CDR2 FQGNSA. Trimming pared 6 bases from V and 3 bases from J, leaving 18 bases between. Here the CDR3 reads CASSRQSSSFYEQYF. CDR3 in DNA: TGTGCCAGCAGTAGACAGAGCTCCTCTTTCTACGAGCAGTACTTC.

This clone appeared a few times. J is TRBJ2-3 and V is TRBV7-2; D gene ambiguous. The CDR3 spans 13 residues. Germline lookup yields CDR1 SGHTA and CDR2 FQGNSA. Between the trimmed V and J ends, which lost 5 bases and 0 bases, there was a span of 6 bases. CDR3 sequence reads: CASSRDSTDTQYF. The CDR3 DNA sequence: TGTGCCAGCAGCAGGGATAGCACAGATACGCAGTATTTT.

The V call is TRBV18, the J call TRBJ1-5; D gene unclear. Germline CDR1 KGHSH, CDR2 LQKENI. The ends were cut back, 0 bases at V and 4 bases at J, with 1 base in the middle. CDR3 length: 12 residues. The CDR3 loop is CASSPPNQPQHF. The DNA for the CDR3 is TGTGCCAGCTCACCACCGAATCAGCCCCAGCATTTT.

This clone was seen more than once but under ten times. The chain recombines TRBV29-1 with TRBJ1-1; D is uncertain. The V end was cut by 0 bases, the J end by 5 bases, with 13 bases between. Germline V gene data show CDR1 as SQVTM and CDR2 as ANQGSEA. The CDR3 sequence is 14 residues long. The CDR3 bases are TGCAGCGTTGAAGATGCCACTCTCCGGACTGAAGCTTTCTTT. It specifies CSVEDATLRTEAFF.

This clone was observed a few times. V is TRBV29-1 and J is TRBJ1-1; D gene ambiguous. This CDR3 is built from 10 residues. Germline CDR1 and CDR2: SQVTM and ANQGSEA. Trimming pared 6 bases from V and 4 bases from J, leaving 6 bases between. The CDR3 loop is CSVLSTEAFF. In DNA, the CDR3 is TGCAGCGTCCTAAGCACTGAAGCTTTCTTT. The entire variable domain, with the rest obtained from reference TRBV29-1 and TRBJ1-1, is as follows: SAVISQKPSRDICQRGTSLTIQCQVDSQVTMMFWYRQQPGQSLTLIATANQGSEATYESGFVIDKFPISRPNLTFSTLTVSNMSPEDSSIYLCSVLSTEAFFGQGTRLTVV.

The chain couples TRBV28 to TRBJ2-1, with 11 bases matching TRBD1. The germline CDR1 and CDR2 sequences are MDHEN and SYDVKM. The trim removed 3 bases at V and 7 bases at J, leaving 5 bases unmatched. The CDR3 length is 15 residues. CDR3 coding DNA: TGTGCCAGCAGTTTGGACAGGGGGCGCGTAAATGAGCAGTTCTTC. It encodes CASSLDRGRVNEQFF.